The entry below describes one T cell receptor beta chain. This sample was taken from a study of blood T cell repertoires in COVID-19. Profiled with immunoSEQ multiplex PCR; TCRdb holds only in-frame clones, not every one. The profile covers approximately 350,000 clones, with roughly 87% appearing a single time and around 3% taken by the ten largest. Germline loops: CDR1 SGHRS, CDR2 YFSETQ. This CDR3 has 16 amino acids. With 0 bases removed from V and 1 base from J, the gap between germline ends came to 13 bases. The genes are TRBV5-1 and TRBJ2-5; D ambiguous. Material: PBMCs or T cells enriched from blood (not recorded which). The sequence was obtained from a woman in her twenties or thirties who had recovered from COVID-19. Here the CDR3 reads CASSLDINTGQETQYF. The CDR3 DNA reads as TGCGCCAGCAGCTTGGATATAAATACCGGCCAAGAGACCCAGTACTTC. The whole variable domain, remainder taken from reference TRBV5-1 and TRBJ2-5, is KAGVTQTPRYLIKTRGQQVTLSCSPISGHRSVSWYQQTPGQGLQFLFEYFSETQRNKGNFPGRFSGRQFSNSRSEMNVSTLELGDSALYLCASSLDINTGQETQYFGPGTRLLVL.